Following are 8 T cell receptor beta chains from one sample sequenced in a study of OX40 agonist ivuxolimab in advanced cancers. TCRdb's table, derived via immunoSEQ multiplex PCR, lists solely in-frame clones and lacks some. The data hold tens of thousands of clones, with around 83% observed a single time. Material: CD4+ or CD8+ T cells sorted from blood, obtained in a trial of the OX40 agonist ivuxolimab. These receptors all come from an adult with an advanced solid tumor such as melanoma, head and neck, liver or kidney cancer.

This clone showed up just a few times. V is TRBV11-2 and J is TRBJ2-7, with 8 bases fitting TRBD1. This CDR3 has 15 amino acids. Germline assignment: CDR1 SGHAT and CDR2 FQNNGV. The ends lost 2 bases at V and 2 bases at J; junction bases unmatched: 5. CDR3 sequence reads: CASSLSRTGPYEQYF. CDR3 coding DNA: TGTGCCAGCAGCTTAAGTAGGACAGGGCCCTACGAGCAGTACTTC.

V is TRBV18 and J is TRBJ1-5; D is possibly TRBD1 (5 bases). V lost 0 bases, J lost 2 bases, and 14 bases lay in between. The CDR3 has 17 residues. Germline V gives CDR1 KGHSH, CDR2 LQKENI. The CDR3 coding sequence is TGTGCCAGCTCACCACCGGGCCGGGGCCCGGGCAATCAGCCCCAGCATTTT. Translation gives CASSPPGRGPGNQPQHF.

This clone showed up just a few times. The chain joins TRBV30 to TRBJ1-6; D not resolved. With 2 bases removed from V and 0 bases from J, the gap between germline ends came to 5 bases. Per the germline V gene, CDR1 is GTSNPN and CDR2 is SVGIG (reference sequence). The CDR3 has 14 residues. The CDR3 DNA sequence: TGTGCCTGGAGTAGAAGCTCCTATAATTCACCCCTCCACTTT. It encodes CAWSRSSYNSPLHF.

V usage is TRBV5-4 and J usage is TRBJ2-5; 7 nucleotides align to TRBD2. V lost 4 bases to trimming and J lost 4 bases; unmatched junction nucleotides: 7. Per germline, CDR1 SGHNT and CDR2 YYREEE (reference sequence). The CDR3 totals 14 residues. As DNA, the CDR3 is TGTGCCAGCAGCCCCTCCGGGAGGCTAGAGACCCAGTACTTC. Its protein product is CASSPSGRLETQYF.

This clone was recorded once. This chain connects TRBV6-6 to TRBJ2-7, with 7 bases lining up with TRBD1. The CDR3 covers 12 residues. V trimming: 5 bases; J trimming: 10 bases; junction bases outside the gene matches: 8. Germline V gene data show CDR1 as MNHNY and CDR2 as SVGAGI (reference sequence). CDR3 residues: CASSLLQGEQYF. The DNA for the CDR3 is TGTGCCAGCAGTCTGCTCCAGGGGGAACAGTACTTC.

The chain employs TRBV7-9 and TRBJ2-1; D is perhaps TRBD1 (6 bases). CDR1 SEHNR and CDR2 FQNEAQ come from the germline V gene (reference sequence). With 7 bases removed from V and 5 bases from J, the gap between germline ends came to 21 bases. CDR3 length equals 16 residues. The CDR3 protein is CASIRSGTRGHNEQFF. The CDR3 DNA is TGTGCCAGCATCAGATCCGGGACAAGGGGCCACAATGAGCAGTTCTTC.

The CDR3 sequence: CASSGVGNTIYF. The CDR3 coding sequence is TGTGCCAGCAGTGGGGTTGGAAACACCATATATTTT. V and J are TRBV25-1 and TRBJ1-3; D not certain. Between the trimmed V and J ends, which lost 4 bases and 3 bases, there was a span of 4 bases. This CDR3 contains 12 residues. Germline CDR1 reads MGHDK; CDR2 reads SYGVNS.

J is TRBJ1-6 and V is TRBV6-1; D is possibly TRBD1 (5 bases). The CDR3 has 12 residues. Looked up from germline, CDR1 is MNHNS and CDR2 is SASEGT. V was shortened by 8 bases and J by 6 bases, with 8 bases between the two germline ends. CDR3 residues: CASRDFNSPLHF. CDR3 bases: TGTGCCAGCCGGGACTTTAATTCACCCCTCCACTTT.